The T cell receptor (beta chain) under discussion was sequenced for a study of cytomegalovirus exposure and HLA in healthy donors (dated by TCRdb to the late 2010s). Study-level background: An earlier analysis of approximately 640 of the donors reported 250 to 350 Gb of sequence data and more than 90 million unique TCR beta sequences from about 200 million T cells. About 330 gigabases of sequencing data and 75 million to 85 million unique TCR sequences made up an early release that covered some 640 HLA-typed donors. The genetic ancestry cluster associated with self-reported Caucasian donors included 81% of the 398 genotyped donors. The study was designed to test whether signatures of past pathogen exposure could be identified by cataloging public T cell receptors. The study used immunosequencing to profile the T cell repertoires of several hundred subjects and linked those repertoires to cytomegalovirus serostatus. A separate validation cohort of about 110 different subjects was used in addition to the approximately 640-subject first cohort. To predict cytomegalovirus infection status, the study combined high-throughput TCR immunosequencing, statistical association of individual TCRs with disease status, and machine learning. To study patterns of TCR occurrence, a later analysis re-analyzed previously published TCR beta repertoires from just over 650 donors and added high-resolution HLA genotyping. The later analysis used no new phenotypic data to find candidate immune exposures, relying instead on TCR beta sequences and their occurrence across donors. To decide whether each TCR beta V gene segment behaved as functional or pseudogenic, an earlier analysis of fewer than 750 of the donors relied on high-throughput TCR beta sequencing. Donor age, sex, ethnicity and CMV serostatus were collected together with the repertoire data. In a later genetic analysis, genome-wide SNP genotypes for about three fifths of the roughly 670 donors were used, and that subset was treated as a discovery cohort. Every repertoire in the discovery cohort had been generated on one and the same sequencing platform. HLA typing covered class I and class II loci at four-digit resolution. Typing coverage varied by locus: roughly 620-640 donors for A, B, C, DRB1 and DQB1; roughly 520 for DQA1; around 570 for DPA1; 400 to 480 for DPB1. Roughly 5 DR-DQ haplotypes were handled as single units for association and clustering, since linkage in the cohort was strong. Across around 400 genotyped donors of the cohort, an average of approximately 200,000 unique TCR beta nucleotide sequences per donor were sequenced, and 15% to 20% of those sequences were non-productive. Overall study outcomes, separate from this receptor: In a later genetic analysis, a missense DCLRE1C variant was associated with V-gene and J-gene trimming of TCR beta chains, and the association was replicated in an independent cohort. A later genetic analysis reported fewer N-insertions in productive TCRs among donors in an Asian-associated ancestry cluster than the approximately 670-donor mean. The study listed 150 to 200 TCR beta chains as associated with cytomegalovirus. While some public TCRs were present in many individuals, most TCR sequences turned up only very rarely across donors. A further reported finding was that TCR beta sequences accurately predicted the HLA-A and HLA-B alleles for most subjects in the first cohort. Several of the top co-occurrence clusters appeared to be linked to parvovirus B19, influenza, CMV and Epstein-Barr virus, according to a later analysis. When HLA alleles, especially DR and DQ, strongly co-occurred, TCR associations were difficult to assign to individual alleles. CMV serostatus was the only immune exposure information available for the cohort. Cytomegalovirus status was reported to be diagnosed by the classifier with high specificity and sensitivity in both the original and validation cohorts. The presence/absence analyses assumed that sequencing depth was roughly uniform across donors, and that assumption may not be true. Correlated functional status among segregating V segments might reflect linkage disequilibrium, but an unknown experimental factor could not be ruled out. Because HLA typing was unavailable for some donors at each locus, only the typed subset was used in association tests. Because counts were too low, roughly 16 rarely observed V segments, including chromosome 9 orphons, were left out of the earlier analysis of 587 of the donors. In this cohort, only TCR beta chains were sequenced, and detectable features were limited by the absence of alpha or paired-chain data. A group of highly shared sequence variants was considered likely to be a technical artifact of the sequencing pipeline. A later analysis found that most CMV-associated TCR beta chains appeared HLA-restricted, with HLA associations seemingly driven largely by CMV exposure. In a later analysis, the rate of TCR association differed among HLA loci, with DRB1 alleles having the most associated TCRs and HLA-C alleles having the fewest. Because the 87-base-pair reads could not distinguish some IMGT-functional V segments, including TRBV6-2 and TRBV6-3, those segments were excluded. In an earlier analysis of some 640 of the donors, most TCR beta V segments were observed in productive rearrangements about 90% or about 30% of the time, broadly matching IMGT annotations. According to the authors, the approach could potentially be generalized to other disease states and immunological phenotypes. A later analysis found that HLA-associated TCR beta chains were more clonally expanded and had lower generation probabilities than equally common non-associated chains. Three of the identified cytomegalovirus-associated TCR beta chains were confirmed in vitro to be specific for cytomegalovirus antigens. Specific HLA alleles were associated with roughly 16,000 TCR beta sequences at a false discovery rate of 0.05 in a later analysis.

The cohort was made up of several hundred healthy bone marrow donors. Cohort members were all nominally healthy when sampled, although unrecorded immune exposures were likely present. The donor tested CMV seronegative, placing the donor among the 352 seronegative members of the cohort. Every donor gave a peripheral blood sample, and the peripheral blood mononuclear cells from that sample were used for TCR beta sequencing. The Qiagen DNeasy Blood Extraction Kit was used to extract genomic DNA from the blood cell samples. The library was built by means of the immunoSEQ multiplex PCR assay. A mixture of 60 forward primers for TCR Vbeta segments and 13 reverse primers for TCR Jbeta segments was used in the multiplex PCR. The CDR3 region of rearranged TCR beta genes was amplified from genomic DNA by a multiplex PCR assay. The Illumina HiSeq System was used to sequence the amplified TCR beta libraries as 87-base-pair reads. Under the source paper's analysis protocol: A later analysis tallied roughly 76 million unique TCR beta chains across the 666 repertoires, and about 10 million of those chains were shared by two or more donors. To remove PCR and sequencing errors, raw reads were error-corrected and collapsed into unique sequences using a nearest-neighbor algorithm that merged closely related sequences. Alignment of CDR3 sequences to IMGT reference sequences was used to assign V, D and J gene segments. For a sequence to be retained, at least a six-nucleotide match to both a V gene segment and a J gene segment was required. A rearrangement was called productive if the CDR3 had no stop codons and remained in frame with V and J, and every other rearrangement was called non-productive. CDR3 was defined according to IMGT convention as the region running from the second conserved V-encoded cysteine to the conserved J-encoded phenylalanine. Sequences without an unambiguous match to a single V gene segment were excluded from the earlier analysis of about 640 of the donors. An earlier analysis of some 610 of the donors called V segments functional above 56.7% productive rearrangements and segregating when the between-donor standard deviation exceeded 5%. To diagnose cytomegalovirus status from the catalog of TCR beta chain sequences, a statistical classification framework was built. In a later analysis, V and J genes were assigned by comparing TCR nucleotide sequences against IMGT/GENE-DB human TR gene sequences. Using the TCRdist pipeline, a later analysis assigned CDR3 sequences along with most-parsimonious VDJ recombination scenarios. A later analysis defined each TCR beta chain by its CDR3 amino acid sequence plus V-gene family, and excluded reads lacking a unique V-gene family. In a later analysis, 500 to 650 highly shared, low-generation-probability nucleotide sequences were removed to address suspected cross-contamination and a sequencing artifact. For each public chain, a later analysis derived a clonal expansion index from normalized ranks of inferred template counts within each repertoire. In a later analysis, generation probabilities were computed with a VDJ recombination model fitted to out-of-frame rearrangements, and the resulting probabilities were checked against IGoR. A later analysis scored TCR-TCR, TCR-HLA and TCR-CMV co-occurrence with hypergeometric tests, applying a repertoire-size bias correction to TCR pairs. In a later analysis, false discovery rates were estimated by permuting HLA or CMV assignments 20 times. In a later analysis, co-occurring TCRs were grouped using DBSCAN, with TCRdist sequence similarity added in when clustering inside HLA-allele-positive subsets. Co-occurrence clustering excluded repertoires with fewer than 30,000 or more than 120,000 public chains, plus five with anomalous nucleotide sharing. TCRdb's version of the immuneACCESS table is confined to in-frame rearrangements and falls short of the full clone set. An unresolved V gene accounts for under half of the shortfall where checked; the remainder is of unknown origin. D and trimming come from the DNA, and the V and J calls and clone size come from that table. The sample table records about 140,000 clones; 65% to 85% of these occur just once. The ten largest account for 2% to 3% of the sample.

From the cysteine up to the phenylalanine, the CDR3 has a length of 13 residues. Only CDR3 DNA is held: 39 bases, read in frame from base 1. Reading the germline V gene gives CDR1 MNHNS and CDR2 SASEGT. V lost 1 base and J lost 2 bases; the stretch between them is 4 bases long. Of note for this clone: Its antigen remains unidentified. Nothing much larger sits one base from this clone, and base qualities are not available.

The sequenced material came from PBMCs. The chain employs TRBV6-1 and TRBJ2-3; there is no confident call for the D gene. The TCR was taken from a middle-aged man in good health and CMV-seronegative. The CDR3 protein: CASSEVYTDTQYF. The nucleotide sequence reads TGTGCCAGCAGTGAAGTGTACACAGATACGCAGTATTTT.